This T cell receptor (beta chain) was found in a study of monozygotic twins with inflammatory bowel disease. Study-level results: No discrimination was achieved between different T cell subtypes.

TCRdb re-called the 5' RACE reads; one entry per CDR3 protein, DNA not given. In all, the sample yields some 440,000 distinct CDR3 sequences. Points on this clonotype: Its antigen is unknown.

Germline CDR1 and CDR2: KGHSH and LQKENI. The CDR3 extends over 16 amino acids. Material: blood. This receptor was taken from a human donor with ulcerative colitis or Crohn's disease, or a healthy co-twin of an affected twin (not recorded which). This rearrangement joins TRBV18 to TRBJ2-3; TCRdb returns TRBD2, unconfirmable since there is no DNA. CDR3: CASSPLEAGSPDTQYF.